Below, 24 T cell receptor beta chains from the same sample are listed, as sequenced in a study of OX40 agonist ivuxolimab in advanced cancers. Profiled with immunoSEQ multiplex PCR; TCRdb holds only in-frame clones, not every one. The sample carries some 65,000 clones, around 90% recorded once. The input for sequencing was CD4+ or CD8+ T cells sorted from blood, taken in a trial of the OX40 agonist ivuxolimab. All receptors derive from an adult with an advanced solid tumor such as melanoma, head and neck, liver or kidney cancer.

V gene TRBV7-2 combines with J gene TRBJ2-7, with D unclear. Deletions cut 5 bases from V and 2 bases from J, with 13 bases between. The CDR3 is 14 residues long. The germline gives CDR1 SGHTA, CDR2 FQGNSA. The CDR3 region has the DNA TGTGCCAGCAGCCCCAGGACGGACCCCTACGAGCAGTACTTC. It yields the protein CASSPRTDPYEQYF.

V gene TRBV7-6 combines with J gene TRBJ2-3; TRBD2 agrees at 8 bases. V lost 5 bases and J lost 0; bases outside the gene matches: 7. Germline CDR1 SGHVS, CDR2 FNYEAQ. This CDR3 has 16 amino acids. Written as DNA, the CDR3 is TGTGCCAGCAGCCCGGGAGGGGGAGATAGCACAGATACGCAGTATTTT. Its protein is CASSPGGGDSTDTQYF. The whole variable domain, remainder taken from reference TRBV7-6 and TRBJ2-3, is GAGVSQSPRYKVTKRGQDVALRCDPISGHVSLYWYRQALGQGPEFLTYFNYEAQQDKSGLPNDRFSAERPEGSISTLTIQRTEQRDSAMYRCASSPGGGDSTDTQYFGPGTRLTVL.

There are a few counts of this clone. This rearrangement joins TRBV2 to TRBJ1-3; D is uncertain. This CDR3 has 15 amino acids. Germline values: CDR1 SNHLY, CDR2 FYNNEI. V was shortened by 4 bases and J by 0 bases, with 10 bases between the two germline ends. The CDR3 loop is CASSVRRDSGNTIYF. For the CDR3, the DNA is TGTGCCAGCAGTGTCAGGCGGGACTCTGGAAACACCATATATTTT.

This sequence joins TRBV28 and TRBJ2-7; 8 bases map to TRBD2. The J segment lost 6 bases and the V segment lost 3 bases, leaving 10 bases of the junction unmatched. The CDR3 totals 15 residues. CDR1 MDHEN and CDR2 SYDVKM come from the germline V gene. This CDR3 reads CASSFLGTSVTEQYF. CDR3 nucleotides: TGTGCCAGCAGTTTCCTGGGGACTAGTGTTACCGAGCAGTACTTC.

J is TRBJ2-1 and V is TRBV5-1; TRBD2 matches 12 bases. The CDR3 is 16 residues long. The germline CDR1 and CDR2 sequences are SGHRS and YFSETQ. Unmatched junction bases numbered 4, after V lost 4 bases and J lost 2 bases. Written as DNA, the CDR3 is TGCGCCAGCAGCACCTCTAGCGGGGGGGCCTACAATGAGCAGTTCTTC. This codes for CASSTSSGGAYNEQFF.

This clone was picked up a small number of times. Other DNA sequences of this sample code for an identical CDR3. CDR3 sequence (DNA): TGTGCCAGCAGCGTAGGCGGTAGCGGGGGCCTTACAGATACGCAGTATTTT. Protein product: CASSVGGSGGLTDTQYF. The chain uses TRBV9 and TRBJ2-3; 9 bases align to TRBD2. This CDR3 comprises 17 residues. J lost 3 bases, V lost 0 bases, and 8 bases had no gene match. Germline V gene lookup returns CDR1 SGDLS and CDR2 YYNGEE.

The V call is TRBV7-2, the J call TRBJ2-7; the D gene is possibly TRBD2 (6 bases). Trimming took 1 base from V and 0 from J, leaving 10 bases between them. In germline, CDR1 is SGHTA, CDR2 FQGNSA. The CDR3 loop spans 15 amino acids. The CDR3 DNA sequence: TGTGCCAGCAGCTTAGGTAGCGGCGTCTCCTACGAGCAGTACTTC. Its protein is CASSLGSGVSYEQYF. The whole variable domain, remainder taken from reference TRBV7-2 and TRBJ2-7, is GAGVSQSPSNKVTEKGKDVELRCDPISGHTALYWYRQSLGQGLEFLIYFQGNSAPDKSGLPSDRFSAERTGGSVSTLTIQRTQQEDSAVYLCASSLGSGVSYEQYFGPGTRLTVT.

V and J are TRBV5-6 and TRBJ1-1; D uncertain. CDR1 and CDR2 (germline): SGHDT, YYEEEE. V dropped 0 bases and J dropped 0 bases, with 6 bases sitting between them. The CDR3 loop spans 14 amino acids. The CDR3 here is CASSLGQVNTEAFF. For the CDR3, the DNA is TGTGCCAGCAGCTTGGGTCAGGTGAACACTGAAGCTTTCTTT.

This rearrangement joins TRBV6-5 to TRBJ1-1, with TRBD1 as a possible D gene (6 bases). The CDR3 is made up of 14 amino acids. CDR1 and CDR2 from the germline V gene are MNHEY and SVGAGI. V was cut by 7 bases and J by 3 bases, with 15 bases left in between. The CDR3 region is CASTSGAGDTEAFF. The CDR3 bases are TGTGCCAGCACCTCGGGGGCAGGGGACACTGAAGCTTTCTTT.

The genes are TRBV4-1 and TRBJ1-4; perhaps TRBD1 as D (6 bases). The CDR3 contains 15 residues. Trimming pared 1 base from V and 8 bases from J, leaving 14 bases between. Germline CDR1 and CDR2: MGHRA and YSYEKL. The CDR3: CASSQARGDKEKLFF. CDR3 coding DNA: TGCGCCAGCAGCCAAGCACGCGGGGACAAAGAAAAACTGTTTTTT.

The chain links TRBV6-6 to TRBJ1-1; D gene ambiguous. The germline V and J ends were trimmed by 2 bases and 4 bases, with 11 bases remaining between them. The CDR3 runs to 14 residues. CDR1 is MNHNY and CDR2 is SVGAGI in the germline V gene (reference sequence). The chain's CDR3 is CASSYRKMGTEAFF. The CDR3 bases are TGTGCCAGCAGTTACCGGAAGATGGGCACTGAAGCTTTCTTT.

This clone appeared once. V is TRBV30 and J is TRBJ2-7; D not certain. Per germline, CDR1 GTSNPN and CDR2 SVGIG (reference sequence). This CDR3 has 12 amino acids. Trimming left V 4 bases short and J 1 base short, with 8 bases between. CDR3 nucleotide sequence: TGTGCCTGGACAGCCGATTCCTACGAGCAGTACTTC. This translates into CAWTADSYEQYF.

V and J are TRBV9 and TRBJ2-1; D is uncertain. V gave up 6 bases and J gave up 1 base, with 17 bases separating them. Per the germline V gene, CDR1 is SGDLS and CDR2 is YYNGEE. The CDR3 has 16 amino acids. CDR3 sequence: CASTPTPLGSYNEQFF. The DNA of the CDR3 is TGTGCCAGCACCCCCACCCCCCTCGGGTCCTACAATGAGCAGTTCTTC.

The rearrangement joins TRBV28 to TRBJ2-5; D remains unclear. Germline V lookup: CDR1 MDHEN, CDR2 SYDVKM. V lost 6 bases and J 7 bases, leaving 12 bases between the germline ends. The CDR3 runs to 12 residues. The CDR3 bases are TGTGCCAGCAGACTGGGCCCGCGGACCCAGTACTTC. It encodes CASRLGPRTQYF.

The chain is built from TRBV7-2 and TRBJ2-7, with 7 nucleotides matching TRBD2. This CDR3 comprises 15 residues. V shed 1 base, J shed 3 bases, and the junction held 6 bases outside the gene matches. The germline CDR1 and CDR2 sequences are SGHTA and FQGNSA. CDR3 nucleotide sequence: TGTGCCAGCAGCTTAGTCGCGGGGGAATTCTACGAGCAGTACTTC. It specifies CASSLVAGEFYEQYF.

The V call is TRBV9, the J call TRBJ2-4; a weak D match, TRBD2 (5 bases). Germline assignment: CDR1 SGDLS and CDR2 YYNGEE. This CDR3 has 14 residues. Trimming stripped 3 bases from V and 8 bases from J, with 15 bases between. The CDR3 protein is CASSEAPEDDIQYF. The CDR3 region has the DNA TGTGCCAGCAGCGAAGCCCCGGAGGACGACATTCAGTACTTC.

This clone was observed once. The chain couples TRBV19 to TRBJ1-2; D is undetermined. Germline CDR1 LNHDA, CDR2 SQIVND (reference sequence). This CDR3 spans 12 amino acids. The V end was cut by 4 bases, the J end by 2 bases, with 5 bases between. For the CDR3, the DNA is TGTGCCAGTAGTACGACAAACTATGGCTACACCTTC. Protein sequence: CASSTTNYGYTF.

The chain joins TRBV7-6 to TRBJ1-5; D is perhaps TRBD1 (5 bases). Germline V gene sequence: CDR1 SGHVS, CDR2 FNYEAQ. V lost 5 bases, J lost 4 bases, and 12 bases lay in between. The CDR3 runs to 14 residues. In nucleotides, the CDR3 is TGTGCCAGCAGCCTCCTCGGGGCTAATCAGCCCCAGCATTTT. Its protein is CASSLLGANQPQHF.

This clone was counted once. This chain connects TRBV9 to TRBJ2-1; TRBD1 is a possible D gene (6 bases). Germline lookup yields CDR1 SGDLS and CDR2 YYNGEE. This CDR3 is 15 amino acids long. Trimming left V 5 bases short and J 0 bases short, with 12 bases between. The CDR3 loop is CASSDTGSSYNEQFF. In nucleotides, the CDR3 is TGTGCCAGCAGTGATACAGGGAGCTCCTACAATGAGCAGTTCTTC.

V is TRBV19 and J is TRBJ1-5; tentative D call: TRBD1 (5 bases). Germline V gives CDR1 LNHDA, CDR2 SQIVND (reference sequence). The germline V and J ends were trimmed by 7 bases and 2 bases, with 15 bases remaining between them. The CDR3 covers 15 residues. CDR3 protein: CASMEGIGGNQPQHF. The CDR3, as DNA: TGTGCCAGTATGGAGGGGATCGGAGGCAATCAGCCCCAGCATTTT.

The chain recombines TRBV9 with TRBJ2-2; D perhaps matches TRBD1 (6 bases). In germline, CDR1 is SGDLS, CDR2 YYNGEE. The CDR3 covers 14 residues. V gave up 5 bases and J gave up 2 bases, with 10 bases separating them. As DNA, the CDR3 is TGTGCCAGCAGTAGGGGACATAACACCGGGGAGCTGTTTTTT. This encodes CASSRGHNTGELFF.

V is TRBV5-4 and J is TRBJ2-7; maybe TRBD1 (5 bases). V was cut by 3 bases and J by 6 bases, with 13 bases left in between. There are 13 residues in the CDR3. Germline CDR1 is SGHNT and CDR2 is YYREEE (reference sequence). The CDR3: CASSSTASIEQYF. CDR3 DNA sequence: TGTGCCAGCAGCTCGACAGCCTCCATCGAGCAGTACTTC.

The chain joins TRBV5-1 to TRBJ2-1, with TRBD1 matching over 8 bases. CDR1 and CDR2 from the germline V gene are SGHRS and YFSETQ. There are 13 residues in the CDR3. V trimming: 5 bases; J trimming: 6 bases; junction bases outside the gene matches: 4. The CDR3 reads CASSSTGANEQFF. In DNA, the CDR3 is TGCGCCAGCAGTTCGACAGGGGCCAATGAGCAGTTCTTC.

V gene TRBV19 combines with J gene TRBJ2-5, with D possibly being TRBD1 (6 bases). The V end was cut by 7 bases, the J end by 3 bases, with 18 bases between. Germline V lookup: CDR1 LNHDA, CDR2 SQIVND (reference sequence). The CDR3 is made up of 15 amino acids. In nucleotides, the CDR3 is TGTGCCAGTACCCCTGGTACAGGGAGAGAAGAGACCCAGTACTTC. Protein product: CASTPGTGREETQYF. Variable domain in full (rest from reference TRBV19 and TRBJ2-5): DGGITQSPKYLFRKEGQNVTLSCEQNLNHDAMYWYRQDPGQGLRLIYYSQIVNDFQKGDIAEGYSVSREKKESFPLTVTSAQKNPTAFYLCASTPGTGREETQYFGPGTRLLVL.